The 26 T cell receptor beta chains below all came from one sample that was sequenced in a study of CD8+CD57+ T cells in acquired aplastic anemia. Patients selected for sequencing had displayed CD8+CD57+ cell expansion by flow cytometry. Genomic DNA acted as the template from which TCR beta VDJ combination and CDR3 sequence profiling were carried out. TCRdb processed the reads anew with MiXCR; each CDR3 protein has one entry. The table records around 80,000 distinct CDR3 sequences, about 70% of them present only once. Sequencing input: sorted CD4+, CD8+, or CD8+CD57+ T cells (not recorded which) from PBMCs. The receptors were gathered from a human donor with aplastic anemia.

This clonotype has at least ten counts. The genes are TRBV7-8 and TRBJ2-5; D not resolved. V dropped 0 bases and J dropped 5 bases, with 7 bases sitting between them. The length of the CDR3 is 13 residues. Germline loops: CDR1 SGHVS, CDR2 FQNEAQ. The CDR3 region is CASSLALEETQYF. The CDR3 DNA is TGTGCCAGCAGCTTAGCGCTCGAGGAGACCCAGTACTTC.

The chain is built from TRBV20-1 and TRBJ2-5; 11 bases are a match to TRBD2. After removal of 7 bases from V and 1 base from J, the junction contained 8 bases not matched to a gene. The CDR3 length is 15 residues. Looked up from germline, CDR1 is DFQATT and CDR2 is SNEGSKA (reference sequence). The CDR3 sequence: CSVRILAGVQETQYF. In DNA, the CDR3 is TGCAGTGTTAGGATACTAGCGGGGGTCCAAGAGACCCAGTACTTC.

This sequence joins TRBV20-1 and TRBJ1-1, with a tentative D call TRBD1 (5 bases). CDR1 DFQATT and CDR2 SNEGSKA come from the germline V gene (reference sequence). Trimming took 5 bases from V and 1 from J, leaving 14 bases between them. This CDR3 has 14 residues. The CDR3 nucleotides are TGCAGTGCTCAGACGGGACCTTGGAACACTGAAGCTTTCTTT. Its translation: CSAQTGPWNTEAFF.

The table lists this clonotype with a few counts. This chain joins TRBV7-2 and TRBJ1-5, with no clear D. This CDR3 comprises 13 residues. CDR1 and CDR2 from the germline V gene are SGHTA and FQGNSA. Trimming cost V 4 bases and J 1 base, with 5 bases left between them. CDR3 sequence: CASSSDSNQPQHF. The DNA of the CDR3 is TGTGCCAGCAGCTCCGACAGCAATCAGCCCCAGCATTTT.

The V gene is TRBV29-1, the J gene TRBJ1-1, with 12 bases identical to TRBD1. The J segment lost 8 bases and the V segment lost 3 bases, leaving 7 bases of the junction unmatched. The germline CDR1 and CDR2 sequences are SQVTM and ANQGSEA. The length of the CDR3 is 14 residues. The CDR3 sequence is CSVDVGQGAREAFF. In DNA, the CDR3 is TGCAGCGTTGACGTGGGACAGGGGGCGCGCGAAGCTTTCTTT.

This sequence joins TRBV2 and TRBJ1-2; maybe TRBD1 (5 bases). Germline CDR1 and CDR2: SNHLY and FYNNEI. The CDR3 runs to 15 residues. V shed 2 bases and J shed 4 bases, with 14 bases lying between them. The CDR3 DNA reads TGTGCCAGCAGTGAAAATGCAGGGTCCCTCTATGGCTACACCTTC. This gives the protein CASSENAGSLYGYTF.

This chain connects TRBV25-1 to TRBJ2-7, with 8 bases matching TRBD1. Germline V gene sequence: CDR1 MGHDK, CDR2 SYGVNS. J lost 3 bases, V lost 9 bases, and 10 bases had no gene match. The CDR3 is 14 residues long. CDR3 sequence (DNA): TGTGCCAGTAAAAGCCAGGGGGCAGTCTACGAGCAGTACTTC. Translating gives CASKSQGAVYEQYF.

The chain couples TRBV10-3 to TRBJ2-7; D gene uncertain. V was cut by 6 bases and J by 3 bases, with 6 bases left in between. The CDR3 extends over 11 amino acids. Germline V gene sequence: CDR1 ENHRY, CDR2 SYGVKD. The CDR3 protein is CAISSSYEQYF. CDR3 DNA: TGTGCCATCAGCTCTAGCTACGAGCAGTACTTC.

The chain uses TRBV25-1 and TRBJ2-7; D may match TRBD1 or TRBD2 (5 bases each). CDR1 MGHDK and CDR2 SYGVNS come from the germline V gene. CDR3 length: 13 amino acids. V shed 7 bases and J shed 0 bases, with 10 bases lying between them. CDR3 in amino acids: CASTDGASYEQYF. As DNA, the CDR3 is TGTGCCAGCACGGACGGGGCCTCCTACGAGCAGTACTTC.

The V call is TRBV5-1, the J call TRBJ1-6; D call uncertain. The V end was cut by 0 bases, the J end by 9 bases, with 4 bases between. The CDR3 totals 12 residues. Germline-derived CDR1 and CDR2 are SGHRS and YFSETQ. DNA of the CDR3: TGCGCCAGCAGCTTGGACGGTTCACCCCTCCACTTT. Amino acid sequence: CASSLDGSPLHF.

V and J are TRBV25-1 and TRBJ1-6; maybe TRBD1 (6 bases). The CDR3 loop spans 15 amino acids. Germline V gives CDR1 MGHDK, CDR2 SYGVNS. The V end lost 5 bases, the J end lost 6 bases, and 14 bases lay between the germline ends. As DNA, the CDR3 is TGTGCCAGCAGTACTCTAACACAGGGTAATTCACCCCTCCACTTT. It encodes CASSTLTQGNSPLHF.

This clonotype has only one observation. V and J are TRBV20-1 and TRBJ2-3; D call uncertain. V gave up 5 bases and J gave up 3 bases, with 9 bases separating them. This CDR3 comprises 12 residues. In germline, CDR1 is DFQATT, CDR2 SNEGSKA (reference sequence). Written as DNA, the CDR3 is TGCAGTGCTTCCGTAGGGACAGATACGCAGTATTTT. Translation: CSASVGTDTQYF.

The genes are TRBV24-1 and TRBJ1-2; maybe TRBD1 (6 bases). This CDR3 is 14 amino acids long. V was shortened by 3 bases and J by 4 bases, with 11 bases between the two germline ends. Germline values: CDR1 KGHDR, CDR2 SFDVKD. CDR3 coding DNA: TGTGCCACCAGTGATGCAGGGGTAGGCTATGGCTACACCTTC. The encoded protein is CATSDAGVGYGYTF.

The chain links TRBV29-1 to TRBJ1-2; TRBD1 might be the D (5 bases). Trimming took 4 bases from V and 0 from J, leaving 12 bases between them. Germline V gives CDR1 SQVTM, CDR2 ANQGSEA. The CDR3 consists of 14 residues. The CDR3 loop is CSVAKDTTNYGYTF. CDR3 coding DNA: TGCAGCGTTGCTAAGGACACCACTAACTATGGCTACACCTTC. Using reference TRBV29-1 and TRBJ1-2 for the parts outside the CDR3, the full variable domain is SAVISQKPSRDICQRGTSLTIQCQVDSQVTMMFWYRQQPGQSLTLIATANQGSEATYESGFVIDKFPISRPNLTFSTLTVSNMSPEDSSIYLCSVAKDTTNYGYTFGSGTRLTVV.

The rearrangement links TRBV9 to TRBJ2-3; no clear D. This CDR3 comprises 12 residues. Germline values: CDR1 SGDLS, CDR2 YYNGEE. Trimming stripped 0 bases from V and 3 bases from J, with 2 bases between. As DNA, the CDR3 is TGTGCCAGCAGCGTAGTTACAGATACGCAGTATTTT. Translated: CASSVVTDTQYF.

V is TRBV7-3 and J is TRBJ2-5, with a possible D match to TRBD2 (5 bases). Deletions cut 8 bases from V and 2 bases from J, with 18 bases between. The CDR3 spans 15 residues. The V gene's germline CDR1 is SGHTA and CDR2 FQGTGA. The CDR3 loop reads CASGPTGSSQETQYF. The DNA of the CDR3 is TGTGCCAGCGGGCCGACGGGATCTTCTCAAGAGACCCAGTACTTC.

V usage is TRBV19 and J usage is TRBJ2-2; 11 nucleotides line up with TRBD2. V lost 6 bases to trimming and J lost 5 bases; unmatched junction nucleotides: 8. The CDR3 contains 16 residues. The V gene's germline CDR1 is LNHDA and CDR2 SQIVND (reference sequence). The CDR3: CASRPLAGVGTGELFF. The CDR3 nucleotides read TGTGCCAGTAGACCACTAGCGGGAGTTGGGACCGGGGAGCTGTTTTTT.

The J gene is TRBJ2-7, the V gene TRBV7-9, with a weak D call TRBD1 (6 bases). This CDR3 region has 14 residues. Per the germline V gene, CDR1 is SEHNR and CDR2 is FQNEAQ (reference sequence). Trimming removed 1 base at V and 3 bases at J, with 10 bases between. Written as DNA, the CDR3 is TGTGCCAGCAGCTTAGGCTCAGGGGTCTACGAGCAGTACTTC. This sequence encodes CASSLGSGVYEQYF.

The J gene is TRBJ1-6, the V gene TRBV20-1; TRBD1 agrees at 9 bases. Germline CDR1 reads DFQATT; CDR2 reads SNEGSKA (reference sequence). Germline trimming cut 3 bases from V and 7 bases from J; bases unmatched to any gene: 4. The CDR3 loop spans 14 amino acids. Here the CDR3 DNA reads TGCAGTGCTAGGAGGGACAGGGCCAATTCACCCCTCCACTTT. This sequence encodes CSARRDRANSPLHF.

This clonotype was recorded once. The chain combines TRBV10-3 with TRBJ1-4; 8 nucleotides line up with TRBD1. CDR3 length: 14 residues. Germline lookup yields CDR1 ENHRY and CDR2 SYGVKD. The V and J ends lost 6 bases and 7 bases, in that order; junction bases with no gene match: 7. CDR3 sequence: CAIRTGAESEKLFF. DNA of the CDR3: TGTGCCATCAGGACAGGGGCTGAAAGTGAAAAACTGTTTTTT.

A note on this clonotype: The final CDR3 position lacks the conserved phenylalanine or tryptophan, pointing to a likely read error. The CDR3 is CSARLGPRNGYTS. CDR3 bases: TGCAGTGCTAGATTGGGCCCAAGGAATGGCTACACCTCC. The genes are TRBV20-1 and TRBJ1-2, with no clear D. Trimming took 2 bases from V and 6 from J, leaving 13 bases between them. Germline V CDR1 and CDR2: DFQATT, SNEGSKA (reference sequence). The CDR3 spans 13 residues.

The CDR3 DNA reads as TGTGCCACCAGTGATACAACAGGGGTTGGCTACACCTTC. Translated, it gives CATSDTTGVGYTF. The rearrangement uses TRBV24-1 and TRBJ1-2; TRBD1 agrees at 7 bases. Germline V CDR1 and CDR2: KGHDR, SFDVKD. The CDR3 covers 13 residues. V gave up 3 bases and J gave up 7 bases; unmatched junction bases: 4.

The J gene is TRBJ2-5, the V gene TRBV20-1; D remains unclear. V dropped 3 bases and J dropped 0 bases, with 11 bases sitting between them. Germline values: CDR1 DFQATT, CDR2 SNEGSKA (reference sequence). The CDR3 runs 14 residues. The CDR3 region is CSARARAYQETQYF. CDR3 DNA: TGCAGTGCTAGGGCTAGAGCGTACCAAGAGACCCAGTACTTC.

This chain joins TRBV25-1 and TRBJ2-1, with a weak D call TRBD2 (8 bases). This CDR3 is built from 18 residues. Germline CDR1 and CDR2: MGHDK and SYGVNS. Trimming took off 3 bases at V and 7 bases at J, with 25 bases between the two ends. The CDR3 loop reads CASSEVAGQGDRGNEQFF. As DNA, the CDR3 is TGTGCCAGCAGTGAGGTAGCGGGGCAGGGGGACCGTGGTAATGAGCAGTTCTTC.

The chain links TRBV4-2 to TRBJ1-1; D might be TRBD1 (5 bases). With 5 bases removed from V and 10 bases from J, the gap between germline ends came to 20 bases. This CDR3 has 14 amino acids. Germline values: CDR1 LGHNA, CDR2 YNFKEQ. The CDR3 here is CASSLEGPGRIAFF. The DNA for the CDR3 is TGTGCCAGCAGCTTAGAGGGTCCAGGGAGGATAGCTTTCTTT.

This clonotype has more than one count but fewer than ten. DNA of the CDR3: TGTGCCAGCAGCGTAGACGGACAGAGTTCAGATACGCAGTATTTT. Translating it yields CASSVDGQSSDTQYF. This chain connects TRBV9 to TRBJ2-3; a possible D gene is TRBD1 (6 bases). The CDR3 totals 15 residues. Trimming pared 0 bases from V and 4 bases from J, leaving 12 bases between. Germline V lookup: CDR1 SGDLS, CDR2 YYNGEE.